This T cell receptor beta chain was captured by sequencing in a study of blood T cell repertoires in COVID-19. The wider study: The United States, Italy and Spain supplied acute and convalescent COVID-19 samples.

Measured with immunoSEQ multiplex PCR; TCRdb has only the in-frame clones, and not every one. The sample lists around 400,000 clones, around 83% occurring once. The CDR3 is 17 amino acids. Looked up from germline, CDR1 is SGHDN and CDR2 is FVKESK. The J segment lost 6 bases and the V segment lost 0 bases, leaving 12 bases of the junction unmatched. V gene TRBV14 combines with J gene TRBJ1-1; TRBD1 agrees at 8 bases. The origin of this receptor is a woman between 45 and 65 years old who had recovered from COVID-19. The sample comprised PBMCs or T cells enriched from blood (not recorded which). The chain's CDR3 is CASSQDITPGGIAEAFF. The CDR3 coding sequence is TGTGCCAGCAGCCAAGATATAACGCCAGGGGGCATCGCTGAAGCTTTCTTT.